This TCR beta chain was retrieved from a study of beta chain features in type 1 diabetes. Study background: Sorted cells from all samples, numbering 100 million to 120 million, were examined.

The CDR3 runs 16 residues. Unmatched junction bases numbered 9, after V lost 2 bases and J lost 4 bases. Germline V gene lookup returns CDR1 SGHTA and CDR2 FQGNSA. Expressed TCRB transcripts were sequenced because the entire RNA isolate underwent reverse transcription. Clones were read by immunoSEQ multiplex PCR, and TCRdb kept only the in-frame ones, dropping some. The sample carries some 410,000 clones, 11% to 15% recorded once. Comments on this clone: Antigen unknown.

Study-level findings and limits: PCR might favor shorter templates, but any such skew would affect patients and controls equally.

CD45RO/CCR7/CD25/CD127/CD95/CD27 separated CD4+ naive, central memory, regulatory and stem cell-like memory cells by sorting. This clonotype was obtained from a man under 40 in good health. The sequenced sample consisted of naive CD4+ T cells from blood. The V gene is TRBV7-2, the J gene TRBJ2-5; TRBD2 agrees at 8 bases. In DNA, the CDR3 is TGTGCCAGCAGCTTATCCGGCCTCGGGAGGGTAGAGACCCAGTACTTC. It specifies CASSLSGLGRVETQYF.